This entry is about one T cell receptor beta chain. CDR3 length: 12 amino acids. Germline CDR1 and CDR2: SQVTM and ANQGSEA. Trimming took 3 bases from V and 8 from J, leaving 13 bases between them. TCRdb's copy holds only in-frame clones and misses some; the assay was immunoSEQ multiplex PCR. The table shows around 430,000 clones, with roughly three quarters occurring only once. This specimen belongs to a study of shared clonotypes between healthy human individuals. Study details: Donors were a couple of women and a few men aged 18 to 49.

This TCR derives from a woman in her forties in good health. Some clones in this sample may be carry-over from other donors' samples. Sequencing used PBMCs. The chain employs TRBV29-1 and TRBJ1-2; D possibly corresponds to TRBD1 (5 bases). The CDR3 DNA follows: TGCAGCGTTGAGCATGGGGCGAGCGGCTACACCTTC. As protein: CSVEHGASGYTF.